Listed here is a single T cell receptor beta chain. What this receptor recognizes is not known. It has no much larger one-base neighbor in the sample; base qualities were not kept. The data stem from a study of blood T cell repertoires in COVID-19 (dated by TCRdb to between 2020 and 2021). Context from the whole study: Samples from collaborators originated in the United States, Italy and Spain and spanned both the acute and convalescent phases of COVID-19. The material from the prospective study consisted of cDNA or gDNA derived from T cells, B-cell-depleted T cells, or PBMCs. Subjects who had been exposed to COVID-19, were actively infected with it, or had recovered from it provided the deeply sampled blood TCRbeta repertoires that made up the dataset. The repertoires were released in a freely available public database intended as a resource for research on the immune response to SARS-CoV-2. Samples came from the ongoing ImmuneRACE study (first 160 participants) plus 1,254 subjects from 6 global collaborators. Nearly every sample came with metadata listing a de-identified subject ID, COVID-19 status, age in years and sex. Where available, HLA class I and class II types were obtained from metadata supplied by the sample provider rather than from assay-based typing. The research as a whole found: Clinical and demographic metadata were provided uncurated, with the amount varying by source and participant.

Each collaborating institution followed its own protocols to collect whole blood in K2EDTA tubes. For TCRbeta analysis, collaborators shipped samples as frozen whole blood, isolated PBMCs, or DNA extracted from either of those sample types. The immunoSEQ Assay, a bias-controlled multiplex PCR, was used to amplify TCRbeta CDR3 regions from genomic DNA. For the original study's pipeline: The number of nucleated cells in each sample was estimated by amplification of reference gene primers within the assay. To quantify the absolute abundance of each unique TCRbeta CDR3 rearrangement, sequence reads were collapsed and filtered. For each sample, productive Simpson clonality was calculated by taking the square root of Simpson's diversity index across productive rearrangements. TCRdb provides this immuneACCESS table in a form limited to in-frame rearrangements. Some clones are lacking; in checked studies, under half of them reflect an unresolved V gene, and why the rest are absent is not known. The V and J calls and clone size come from that table; D and trimming were worked out from the DNA. The sample yields more than 300,000 clones; 80% to 90% were counted once. Roughly 1.2% of the sample is held by the ten biggest clonotypes.

The sequenced material came from peripheral blood. The sequence derives from a woman in her 50s with acute or convalescent COVID-19.

CDR3 sequence: CASSTGQGEPQHF. The DNA sequence is given as TGTGCCAGCAGCACGGGACAGGGAGAGCCCCAGCATTTT. The rearranged chain carries TRBV5-8 and TRBJ1-5, with TRBD1 identical over 9 junction bases. Via the germline V gene, CDR1 is SGHTS and CDR2 YDEGEE. From the cysteine through the phenylalanine, the CDR3 covers 13 amino acids. The only DNA kept is the CDR3, 39 bases in frame from the first base. V loses 4 bases at its end and J loses 8 bases; junction bases beyond the gene matches: 4. The entire variable domain, with the stretches around the CDR3 drawn from the reference TRBV5-8 and TRBJ1-5 proteins, is EAGVTQSPTHLIKTRGQQATLRCSPISGHTSVYWYQQALGLGLQFLLWYDEGEERNRGNFPPRFSGRQFPNYSSELNVNALELEDSALYLCASSTGQGEPQHFGDGTRLSIL.